This paragraph covers one T cell receptor beta chain sequence. Its antigen is as yet unknown. These data belong to a study of neurological immune-mediated disorders. Germline assignment: CDR1 SGHTA and CDR2 FQGNSA. V was clipped by 5 bases and J by 1 base, with 10 bases between them. The CDR3 has 14 amino acids. TCRdb itself ran the 5' RACE reads through MiXCR, one entry per CDR3 protein. The sample has about 40,000 distinct CDR3 sequences, about 2.3% seen once. Points from the study as a whole: Patients with HTLV-1-associated myelopathy showed the most TCR clonal expansion. Those with multiple sclerosis showed the least, falling below healthy controls. Phylogenetic grouping assigned the repertoires of 18 of 34 multiple sclerosis patients to a single related-CDR3 cluster, which may represent a signature. No sharing of CDR3 amino acid sequences was observed among expanded clones across subjects, suggesting private repertoires in all groups.

The TCR was taken from a man over 45 with multiple sclerosis. The material sequenced was PBMCs. The chain joins TRBV7-2 to TRBJ2-3; D is tentatively TRBD1 or TRBD2 (6 bases each). The CDR3 sequence is CASSRGPRTDTQYF. The CDR3, as DNA: TGTGCCAGCAGCCGGGGGCCGCGCACAGATACGCAGTATTTT. The full variable domain, in which reference TRBV7-2 and TRBJ2-3 provide the parts outside the CDR3, is GAGVSQSPSNKVTEKGKDVELRCDPISGHTALYWYRQSLGQGLEFLIYFQGNSAPDKSGLPSDRFSAERTGGSVSTLTIQRTQQEDSAVYLCASSRGPRTDTQYFGPGTRLTVL.